These 2 T cell receptor beta chains were sequenced from one sample in a study of CD8+ T cells in alopecia areata. The sequencing template was cDNA reverse transcribed from extracted RNA. Sequencing used immunoSEQ multiplex PCR; TCRdb keeps in-frame clones, though not all of them. The sample contains about 97,000 clones, roughly two fifths of which appear only once. The material sequenced was CD4+ T cells sorted from blood. Receptor source: a human donor with alopecia areata.

V gene TRBV10-3 combines with J gene TRBJ2-7; D is perhaps TRBD1 or TRBD2 (6 bases each). Germline lookup yields CDR1 ENHRY and CDR2 SYGVKD. V was trimmed by 7 bases and J by 3 bases, leaving 16 bases between them. The CDR3 totals 14 residues. Here the CDR3 reads CAITAGVADYEQYF. For the CDR3, the DNA is TGTGCCATCACCGCAGGGGTAGCGGACTACGAGCAGTACTTC.

This clone has only a few counts. V gene TRBV10-3 combines with J gene TRBJ2-4, with 7 bases identical to TRBD2. V shed 2 bases and J 8 bases; nucleotides not matched to a gene: 6. Germline values: CDR1 ENHRY, CDR2 SYGVKD. This CDR3 is built from 14 residues. CDR3 sequence (DNA): TGTGCCATCAGTGAGCAGCTAGCGGAGGACATTCAGTACTTC. The encoded protein is CAISEQLAEDIQYF.